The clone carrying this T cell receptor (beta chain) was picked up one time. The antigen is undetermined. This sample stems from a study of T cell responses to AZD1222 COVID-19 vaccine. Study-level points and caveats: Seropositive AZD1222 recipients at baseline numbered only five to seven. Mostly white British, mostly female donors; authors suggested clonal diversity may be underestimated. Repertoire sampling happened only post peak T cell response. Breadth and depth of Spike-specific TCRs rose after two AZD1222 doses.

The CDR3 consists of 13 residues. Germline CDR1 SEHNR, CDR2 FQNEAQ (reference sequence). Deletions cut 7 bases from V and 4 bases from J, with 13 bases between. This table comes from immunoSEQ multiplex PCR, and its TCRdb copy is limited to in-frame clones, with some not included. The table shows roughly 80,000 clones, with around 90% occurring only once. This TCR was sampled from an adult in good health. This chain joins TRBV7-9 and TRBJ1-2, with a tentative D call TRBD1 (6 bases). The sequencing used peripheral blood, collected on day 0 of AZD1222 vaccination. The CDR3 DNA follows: TGTGCCAGCATTGGCGGGGGGCTCTATGGCTACACCTTC. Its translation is CASIGGGLYGYTF.